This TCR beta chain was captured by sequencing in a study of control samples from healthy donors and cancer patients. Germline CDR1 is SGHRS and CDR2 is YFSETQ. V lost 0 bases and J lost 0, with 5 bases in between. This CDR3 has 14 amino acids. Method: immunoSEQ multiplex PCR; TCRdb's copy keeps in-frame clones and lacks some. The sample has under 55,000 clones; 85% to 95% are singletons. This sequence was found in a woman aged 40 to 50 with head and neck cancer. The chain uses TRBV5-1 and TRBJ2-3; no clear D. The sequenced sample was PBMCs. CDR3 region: CASSLDSSTDTQYF. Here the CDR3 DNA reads TGCGCCAGCAGCTTGGATTCAAGCACAGATACGCAGTATTTT.